What follows describes a single TCR beta chain. These data come from a study of blood T cell repertoires in COVID-19. The method was immunoSEQ multiplex PCR; TCRdb's version includes in-frame clones alone and lacks a portion of them. Of some 97,000 clones listed, about 86% are singletons. Sequencing was done on a sample of peripheral blood. This clonotype was sampled from a human donor in a cohort sampled during active COVID-19.

The CDR3 sequence: CASSRRSNSNQPQHF. CDR3 DNA: TGTGCCAGCAGCCGCCGAAGCAATAGCAATCAGCCCCAGCATTTT. The rearrangement uses TRBV9 and TRBJ1-5; D remains ambiguous. Trimming removed 4 bases at V and 0 bases at J, with 11 bases between. CDR3 length: 15 amino acids. Germline CDR1 SGDLS, CDR2 YYNGEE.